The rows below give T cell receptor beta chains drawn from one sample of a study of T cells in localized non-small cell lung cancer. The method was immunoSEQ multiplex PCR; TCRdb's version includes in-frame clones alone and lacks a portion of them. The table shows around 1,400 clones, with roughly 25% occurring only once. The starting material was normal lung tissue next to the tumor, obtained before any cancer treatment. The receptors were gathered from a woman aged 18 to 55 with stage III lung adenocarcinoma. The CDR3 runs from the conserved cysteine through the conserved F or W. A D gene is named only where the DNA matches it firmly. The size of a clone is reported for some rows only, either as once, few or many, or as a class for expanded clones.

CDR3	DNA	D	J	size	V
CASSIERGYTEAFF	TGTGCCAGTAGTATAGAGAGGGGCTACACTGAAGCTTTCTTT	.	TRBJ1-1	.	TRBV19
CAKQVGTGYNEQFF	TGTGCCAAGCAGGTTGGGACAGGGTATAATGAGCAGTTCTTC	TRBD1	TRBJ2-1	.	TRBV2
CASGFLEGETQYF	TGTGCTAGTGGTTTTTTGGAGGGAGAGACCCAGTACTTC	.	TRBJ2-5	.	TRBV12-5
CASSQEPDGTYEQYF	TGTGCCAGCAGCCAAGAACCGGACGGCACCTACGAGCAGTACTTC	.	TRBJ2-7	few	TRBV14
CASSIGQGADEQYF	TGTGCCAGTAGTATCGGACAGGGGGCAGACGAGCAGTACTTC	TRBD1	TRBJ2-7	.	TRBV19
CASSLGSGGTNEKLFF	TGTGCCAGCAGCTTAGGCTCGGGGGGAACTAATGAAAAACTGTTTTTT	.	TRBJ1-4	medium-sized	TRBV11-3
CASSPAAGGPTDTQYF	TGTGCCAGTAGTCCCGCTGCGGGCGGGCCCACAGATACGCAGTATTTT	.	TRBJ2-3	.	TRBV19
CASSDNSQGGYTF	TGTGCCAGCAGTGACAATTCACAGGGTGGCTACACCTTC	.	TRBJ1-2	.	TRBV6-8
CASSRGGNYGYTF	TGTGCCAGTAGTCGGGGCGGAAACTATGGCTACACCTTC	.	TRBJ1-2	.	TRBV19
CASSARDGTSFF	TGTGCCAGCAGCGCCCGGGACGGAACTTCATTCTTC	.	TRBJ2-1	large	TRBV9
CASSVEVAGALGTQYF	TGTGCCAGCAGCGTAGAAGTAGCGGGAGCACTTGGGACCCAGTACTTC	TRBD2	TRBJ2-5	few	TRBV9
CASTVRKNIQYF	TGTGCCAGCACGGTTCGCAAAAACATTCAGTACTTC	.	TRBJ2-4	few	TRBV9
CASSLGRGHTEAFF	TGTGCCAGCAGTTTAGGTAGGGGCCACACTGAAGCTTTCTTT	.	TRBJ1-1	.	TRBV28
CASSPILAGAGELFF	TGTGCCAGCAGCCCCATACTAGCGGGGGCCGGGGAGCTGTTTTTT	TRBD2	TRBJ2-2	medium-sized	TRBV11-3
CASSWDRGETQYF	TGTGCCAGCAGCTGGGACAGGGGAGAGACCCAGTACTTC	TRBD1	TRBJ2-5	medium-sized	TRBV7-2
CASSLEVRGLGEQFF	TGCGCCAGCAGCTTGGAAGTCAGGGGGCTTGGGGAGCAGTTCTTC	TRBD1	TRBJ2-1	few	TRBV5-1
CASSRSGGRSNTGELFF	TGCGCCAGCAGCCGGAGTGGCGGACGATCGAACACCGGGGAGCTGTTTTTT	.	TRBJ2-2	few	TRBV4-1
CASSPGAGMFGYTF	TGTGCCAGTAGCCCGGGAGCAGGGATGTTTGGCTACACCTTC	.	TRBJ1-2	.	TRBV19
CATRKKTRATNEKLFF	TGTGCCACCAGAAAAAAGACCCGTGCAACTAATGAAAAACTGTTTTTT	.	TRBJ1-4	.	TRBV15
CASGSGANTGELFF	TGTGCTAGTGGTAGCGGAGCAAACACCGGGGAGCTGTTTTTT	.	TRBJ2-2	.	TRBV12-5
CASSLGVGFRNEQFF	TGTGCCAGCAGCCTAGGGGTGGGTTTCCGCAATGAGCAGTTCTTC	.	TRBJ2-1	.	TRBV11-3
CASSPRHDEKLFF	TGTGCCAGCTCACCACGGCACGACGAAAAACTGTTTTTT	.	TRBJ1-4	.	TRBV18
CASSPGFGQPQHF	TGTGCCAGTAGTCCGGGGTTCGGACAGCCCCAGCATTTT	.	TRBJ1-5	.	TRBV19
CASSTPRQTGTDTQYF	TGTGCCAGTAGTACCCCGCGACAGACTGGAACAGATACGCAGTATTTT	.	TRBJ2-3	.	TRBV19
CAWDKNYGYTF	TGTGCCTGGGACAAAAACTATGGCTACACCTTC	.	TRBJ1-2	.	TRBV30
CASSGGLGNSPLHF	TGTGCCAGCAGTGGGGGTCTGGGGAATTCACCCCTCCACTTT	.	TRBJ1-6	few	TRBV6-8
CASSVQGMVTEAFF	TGTGCCAGCAGCGTACAGGGGATGGTCACTGAAGCTTTCTTT	TRBD1	TRBJ1-1	.	TRBV6-8
CATSREISDRVYQPQHF	TGTGCCACCAGCAGAGAGATATCGGACAGGGTGTATCAGCCCCAGCATTTT	TRBD1	TRBJ1-5	.	TRBV15
CASSFVDRGYEQYF	TGTGCCAGCAGTTTCGTGGACAGGGGGTACGAGCAGTACTTC	TRBD1	TRBJ2-7	large	TRBV28
CASSPWGQGLFYEQYF	TGTGCCAGCAGCCCGTGGGGACAGGGTCTTTTCTACGAGCAGTACTTC	TRBD1	TRBJ2-7	few	TRBV11-3
CASSPRLGLRDGELFF	TGTGCCAGCAGCCCCCGACTCGGTTTACGGGACGGGGAGCTGTTTTTT	.	TRBJ2-2	few	TRBV11-3
CASSRDPGTGELFF	TGTGCCAGTAGTAGGGACCCGGGGACCGGGGAGCTGTTTTTT	.	TRBJ2-2	.	TRBV19
CASSQVPGQGDNEQFF	TGTGCCAGCAGCCAGGTACCGGGACAGGGAGACAATGAGCAGTTCTTC	TRBD1	TRBJ2-1	.	TRBV14
CASSLSGSRGYTEAFF	TGCGCCAGCAGCTTGTCCGGTTCCCGGGGGTACACTGAAGCTTTCTTT	.	TRBJ1-1	.	TRBV5-1
CAWSRPFRGANVLTF	TGTGCCTGGAGTAGACCTTTTAGGGGGGCCAACGTCCTGACTTTC	.	TRBJ2-6	.	TRBV30
CASSYSTGEDQPQHF	TGTGCCAGCAGTTACTCGACCGGGGAGGATCAGCCCCAGCATTTT	.	TRBJ1-5	large	TRBV6-8
CASGLEENTEAFF	TGTGCTAGTGGTTTGGAAGAGAACACTGAAGCTTTCTTT	.	TRBJ1-1	.	TRBV12-5